Listed below are T cell receptor beta chains from one sample, sequenced in a study of cytomegalovirus exposure and HLA in healthy donors. Sequencing was performed with immunoSEQ multiplex PCR; in TCRdb, only in-frame clones are kept and a portion is missing. This sample has approximately 100,000 clones, with around 70% found just once. Input material: PBMCs. Source of these receptors: a boy under 18 in good health and CMV-seronegative. CDR3s include the opening cysteine and the closing phenylalanine or tryptophan. Each record gives: D gene, J gene, clone size, V gene, CDR3 DNA, CDR3 protein. The D gene is left open where the match is weak. Expanded clones get a size class; other rows say once, few or many, or leave the size out.

-,TRBJ1-6,-,TRBV7-8,TGTGCCAGCAGCTTAGTGTACCCGGAGGTGGGCGGTTCACCCCTCCACTTT,CASSLVYPEVGGSPLHF
-,TRBJ1-1,-,TRBV5-4,TGTGCCAGCAGCGATACTTCAGGGCACACTGAAGCTTTCTTT,CASSDTSGHTEAFF
-,TRBJ2-1,-,TRBV5-1,TGCGCCAGCAGGCCCCAAGGGGACAATGAGCAGTTCTTC,CASRPQGDNEQFF
-,TRBJ1-5,few,TRBV19,TGTGCCAGTAGGACCGGAGGTCAGCCCCAGCATTTT,CASRTGGQPQHF
-,TRBJ1-5,-,TRBV28,TGTGCCAGCAACCTCCAGTCGGGGAACAATCAGCCCCAGCATTTT,CASNLQSGNNQPQHF
-,TRBJ2-5,-,TRBV6-6,TGTGCCAGCAGTCGTCAAGAGACCCAGTACTTC,CASSRQETQYF
-,TRBJ1-4,few,TRBV28,TGTGCCAGTTCCGTCCAGGAAAAACTGTTTTTT,CASSVQEKLFF
-,TRBJ2-2,-,TRBV2,TGTGCCAGCAGTGTTGGAGGAGACACCGGGGAGCTGTTTTTT,CASSVGGDTGELFF
-,TRBJ2-7,-,TRBV28,TGTGCCAGCATCTCACCGGCAGGGGCCTACGAGCAGTACTTC,CASISPAGAYEQYF
TRBD1,TRBJ2-2,-,TRBV6-1,TGTGCCAGCTCCCTGGGACAGGGCACCGGGGAGCTGTTTTTT,CASSLGQGTGELFF
TRBD2,TRBJ2-7,-,TRBV30,TGTGCCTGGAAGTACAGGGTAACTAGCGGACTGAATGGGGACGAGCAGTACTTC,CAWKYRVTSGLNGDEQYF
-,TRBJ2-7,few,TRBV10-2,TGCGCCAGCAGTGATAAAGGGGCCTACGAGCAGTACTTC,CASSDKGAYEQYF
TRBD2,TRBJ2-5,once,TRBV5-4,TGTGCCAGCAGCCGCAACAAGCGGGGGACCGACCAAGAGACCCAGTACTTC,CASSRNKRGTDQETQYF
-,TRBJ2-5,-,TRBV30,TGTGCCTGGAGTCGGGACATCCAGCAGTACTTC,CAWSRDIQQYF
TRBD2,TRBJ2-3,-,TRBV28,TGTGCCAGCAGTTTAAGGCGGACTAGCGGGCCCCTCACAGATACGCAGTATTTT,CASSLRRTSGPLTDTQYF
TRBD2,TRBJ2-7,-,TRBV9,TGTGCCAGCAGCGTAGGTAGCGGGGGGTACGAGCAGTACTTC,CASSVGSGGYEQYF
TRBD1,TRBJ2-1,-,TRBV28,TGTGCCAGCAGTCCCCGGGACAGGGGCGTCCTATCCTACAATGAGCAGTTCTTC,CASSPRDRGVLSYNEQFF
-,TRBJ1-1,-,TRBV6-5,TGTGCCAGCAGTAGACTCAGGGAGGATGGTACTGAAGCTTTCTTT,CASSRLREDGTEAFF
TRBD1,TRBJ1-2,few,TRBV5-4,TGTGCCAGCAGCTTTCGGGACAGGGCGACGGGCTACACCTTC,CASSFRDRATGYTF
TRBD2,TRBJ2-7,-,TRBV11-2,TGTGCCAGCACTCGTAGCGGGAGTCTAGGCGAGCAGTACTTC,CASTRSGSLGEQYF
TRBD1,TRBJ1-1,-,TRBV19,TGTGCCAGTAGCATGGGGGGACAGGAGACTGAAGCTTTCTTT,CASSMGGQETEAFF
TRBD1,TRBJ1-1,-,TRBV30,TGTGCCTGCTCAAGCCCGGGACAGGGATTGACAGGAGCTTTCTTT,CACSSPGQGLTGAFF
-,TRBJ2-4,once,TRBV7-2,TGTGCCAGCAGCCTGATAGGGACATCTCTAGCCAAAAACATTCAGTACTTC,CASSLIGTSLAKNIQYF
TRBD2,TRBJ2-3,-,TRBV4-3,TGCGCCAGCAGCCAAGATCGGCCTAGCGGGGGGTACACCGCCGATACGCAGTATTTT,CASSQDRPSGGYTADTQYF
TRBD1,TRBJ2-2,-,TRBV7-9,TGTGCCAGAGGACAGGGGATAGAGGCCGGGGAGCTGTTTTTT,CARGQGIEAGELFF
-,TRBJ2-1,-,TRBV4-1,TGCGCCAGCAGCCAAGAGGATCCCGACTTGAGCTCCTACAATGAGCAGTTCTTC,CASSQEDPDLSSYNEQFF
-,TRBJ1-1,-,TRBV6-5,TGTGCCAGCAGTCTCTTAACGACAGCTGAAGCTTTCTTT,CASSLLTTAEAFF
TRBD1,TRBJ2-5,-,TRBV30,TGTGCCTACGACAGGGGTGCGGAGACCCAGTACTTC,CAYDRGAETQYF
-,TRBJ1-1,-,TRBV29-1,TGCAGCGTTGAAGATTGGCAGATGAACACTGAAGCTTTCTTT,CSVEDWQMNTEAFF
-,TRBJ1-2,few,TRBV5-8,TGTGCCAGCAGCTTCAGGGGAATGGATGGCTACACCTTC,CASSFRGMDGYTF
-,TRBJ1-6,-,TRBV5-1,TGCGCCAGCAGCCCACGGGGGTCCTATAATTCACCCCTCCACTTT,CASSPRGSYNSPLHF
-,TRBJ1-3,-,TRBV5-1,TGCGCCAGCAGCTTGAACCAGGCGCTCTCTGGAAACACCATATATTTT,CASSLNQALSGNTIYF
-,TRBJ1-1,-,TRBV19,TGTGCCAGTAGTATAGATCTGCGTCAGAACACTGAAGCTTTCTTT,CASSIDLRQNTEAFF
TRBD2,TRBJ2-3,once,TRBV7-9,TGTGCCAGCAGCTTAGAGACTAGCGGGAGATTGACAGATACGCAGTATTTT,CASSLETSGRLTDTQYF
-,TRBJ1-5,few,TRBV20-1,TGCAGTGCCGGGGGGGGACCCCAGCATTTT,CSAGGGPQHF
TRBD1,TRBJ2-1,-,TRBV29-1,TGCAGCGTTGGGGGGCAGGGGGATGTGAATGAGCAGTTCTTC,CSVGGQGDVNEQFF
-,TRBJ1-2,-,TRBV7-3,TGTGCCAGCAGCGAAGGGGGGGCGGGCTATGGCTACACCTTC,CASSEGGAGYGYTF
-,TRBJ1-1,-,TRBV5-1,TGCGCCAGCAGCTTGGCGGCGGAGAGGACTGAAGCTTTCTTT,CASSLAAERTEAFF
TRBD1,TRBJ2-2,-,TRBV6-4,TGTGCCAGCAGTGAGACAGGGGACACCGGGGAGCTGTTTTTT,CASSETGDTGELFF
-,TRBJ2-2,-,TRBV11-3,TGTGCCAGCAGCTTAGCGGCGATAGGGGTCTTAAGTGCCGGGGAGCTGTTTTTT,CASSLAAIGVLSAGELFF
TRBD1,TRBJ2-3,-,TRBV5-1,TGCGCCAGCAGCGCCCGGGACAGGGAGGAGTATTTT,CASSARDREEYF
TRBD1,TRBJ1-3,few,TRBV19,TGTGCCAGTCAAAGAATGGGACAGAGAAACACCATATATTTT,CASQRMGQRNTIYF
TRBD1,TRBJ2-7,few,TRBV5-1,TGCGCCAGCAGCTTGGGAACAGGGGCGGGCGAGCAGTACTTC,CASSLGTGAGEQYF
TRBD2,TRBJ2-1,-,TRBV5-6,TGTGCCAGCAGCTTGGACGTAGCGGGAGTCGGTAATGAGCAGTTCTTC,CASSLDVAGVGNEQFF
-,TRBJ1-1,-,TRBV5-6,TGTGCCAGCAGTTGGACTTTGCGGGGGGCGGGCACTGAAGCTTTCTTT,CASSWTLRGAGTEAFF
-,TRBJ1-5,-,TRBV6-1,TGTGCCAGCGCAGGGCCCTTCAATCAGCCCCAGCATTTT,CASAGPFNQPQHF
TRBD1,TRBJ1-1,few,TRBV30,TGTGCCTGGAGTATTGACAGGGGGACTGAAGCTTTCTTT,CAWSIDRGTEAFF
-,TRBJ1-2,-,TRBV2,TGTGCCAACGGCAGGGATCTCTATGGCTACACCTTC,CANGRDLYGYTF
-,TRBJ1-1,few,TRBV6-5,TGTGCCAGCAGTTACGAGAAGAACACTGAAGCTTTCTTT,CASSYEKNTEAFF
-,TRBJ2-3,once,TRBV11-3,TGTGCCAGCAGCTTAGGGCTAGGGGACACAGATACGCAGTATTTT,CASSLGLGDTDTQYF